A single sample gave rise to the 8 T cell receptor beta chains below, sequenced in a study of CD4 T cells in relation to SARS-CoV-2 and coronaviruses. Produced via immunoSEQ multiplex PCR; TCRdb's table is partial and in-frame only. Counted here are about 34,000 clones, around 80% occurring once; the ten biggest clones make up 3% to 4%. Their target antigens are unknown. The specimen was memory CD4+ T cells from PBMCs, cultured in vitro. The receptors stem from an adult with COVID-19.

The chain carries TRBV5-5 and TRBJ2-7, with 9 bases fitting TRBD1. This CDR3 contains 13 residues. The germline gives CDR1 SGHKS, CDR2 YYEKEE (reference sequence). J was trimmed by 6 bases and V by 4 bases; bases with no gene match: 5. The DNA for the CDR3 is TGTGCCAGCAGCCGACAGGGGGATACCGAGCAGTACTTC. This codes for CASSRQGDTEQYF. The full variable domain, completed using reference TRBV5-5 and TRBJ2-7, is DAGVTQSPTHLIKTRGQQVTLRCSPISGHKSVSWYQQVLGQGPQFIFQYYEKEERGRGNFPDRFSARQFPNYSSELNVNALLLGDSALYLCASSRQGDTEQYFGPGTRLTVT.

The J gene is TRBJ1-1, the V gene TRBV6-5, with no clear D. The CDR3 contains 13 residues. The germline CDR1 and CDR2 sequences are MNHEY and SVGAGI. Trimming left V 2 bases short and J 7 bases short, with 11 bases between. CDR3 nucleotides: TGTGCCAGCAGTTACGCGGGTTCTAATGAAGCTTTCTTT. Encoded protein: CASSYAGSNEAFF.

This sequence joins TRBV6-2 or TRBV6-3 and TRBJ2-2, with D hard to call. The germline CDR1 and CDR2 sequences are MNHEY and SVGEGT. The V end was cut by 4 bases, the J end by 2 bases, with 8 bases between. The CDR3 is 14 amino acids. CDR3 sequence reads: CASSWVSNTGELFF. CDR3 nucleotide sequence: TGTGCCAGCAGTTGGGTTAGCAACACCGGGGAGCTGTTTTTT.

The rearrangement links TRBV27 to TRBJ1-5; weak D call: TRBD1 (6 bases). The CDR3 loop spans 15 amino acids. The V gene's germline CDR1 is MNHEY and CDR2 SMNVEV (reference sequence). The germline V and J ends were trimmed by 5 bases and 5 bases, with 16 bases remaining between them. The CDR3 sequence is CASSDTTAGDQPQHF. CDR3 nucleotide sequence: TGTGCCAGCAGTGACACAACAGCAGGGGATCAGCCCCAGCATTTT.

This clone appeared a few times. The CDR3 nucleotides are TGTGCCAGCAGTTTATCTGGGGGGTTACTTAACTATGGCTACACCTTC. Protein product: CASSLSGGLLNYGYTF. The V and J genes are TRBV28 and TRBJ1-2, with TRBD1 as a possible D gene (5 bases). The CDR3 has 16 residues. Germline-derived CDR1 and CDR2 are MDHEN and SYDVKM. Trimming stripped 1 base from V and 1 base from J, with 13 bases between.

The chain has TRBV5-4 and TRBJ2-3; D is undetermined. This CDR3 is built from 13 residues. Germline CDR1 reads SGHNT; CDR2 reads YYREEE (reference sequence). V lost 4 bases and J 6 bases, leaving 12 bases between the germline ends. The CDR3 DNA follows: TGTGCCAGCAGCCCCCCCGATACCGATACGCAGTATTTT. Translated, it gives CASSPPDTDTQYF.

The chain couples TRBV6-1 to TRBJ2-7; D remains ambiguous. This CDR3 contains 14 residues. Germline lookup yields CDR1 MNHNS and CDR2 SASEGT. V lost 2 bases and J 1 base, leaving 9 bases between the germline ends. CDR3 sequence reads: CASSEIWGSYEQYF. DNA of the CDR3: TGTGCCAGCAGTGAAATCTGGGGATCCTACGAGCAGTACTTC.

The CDR3, as DNA: TGCGCCAGCGGCGCGGGAGGGCCGTACGAGCAGTACTTC. It specifies CASGAGGPYEQYF. This chain joins TRBV5-1 and TRBJ2-7, with TRBD2 matching over 9 bases. This CDR3 has 13 residues. Germline assignment: CDR1 SGHRS and CDR2 YFSETQ. The V segment lost 7 bases and the J segment 4 bases; nucleotides outside the gene matches: 6.